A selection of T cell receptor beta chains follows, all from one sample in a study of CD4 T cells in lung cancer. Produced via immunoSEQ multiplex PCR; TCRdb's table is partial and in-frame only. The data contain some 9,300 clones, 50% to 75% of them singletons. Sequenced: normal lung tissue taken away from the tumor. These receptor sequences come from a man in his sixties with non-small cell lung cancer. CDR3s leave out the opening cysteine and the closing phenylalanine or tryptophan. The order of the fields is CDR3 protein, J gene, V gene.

CDR3: ASSPYRATEAF; J: TRBJ1-1; V: TRBV7-2
CDR3: ASSQGGGPDTQY; J: TRBJ2-3; V: TRBV14
CDR3: ASSLGVAGATGELF; J: TRBJ2-2; V: TRBV5-1
CDR3: ATSREIQGSEAF; J: TRBJ1-1; V: TRBV15
CDR3: ASSHSGRNAGYT; J: TRBJ1-2; V: TRBV14
CDR3: ASSRPLTGFNEQF; J: TRBJ2-1; V: TRBV28
CDR3: ASRRGQVNYGYT; J: TRBJ1-2; V: TRBV6-5
CDR3: AWSLGRNEQY; J: TRBJ2-7; V: TRBV30
CDR3: ASSRDTYQPQH; J: TRBJ1-5; V: TRBV18
CDR3: ASSIDSVNTEAF; J: TRBJ1-1; V: TRBV19
CDR3: ASSEFGVQGQPQH; J: TRBJ1-5; V: TRBV25-1
CDR3: ASSLSTINYGYT; J: TRBJ1-2; V: TRBV7-2
CDR3: ASSPFAGNMNTEAF; J: TRBJ1-1; V: TRBV18
CDR3: ASSLQTGSGNTIY; J: TRBJ1-3; V: TRBV18
CDR3: ASSSLQGGTNTEAF; J: TRBJ1-1; V: TRBV28
CDR3: ASSQARAQY; J: TRBJ2-5; V: TRBV19
CDR3: ASSGGVIENIQY; J: TRBJ2-4; V: TRBV7-9
CDR3: ASSPREGETQY; J: TRBJ2-5; V: TRBV27
CDR3: ASSFRGGRTNIQY; J: TRBJ2-4; V: TRBV5-6
CDR3: ASSLTTGSYNEQF; J: TRBJ2-1; V: TRBV7-3
CDR3: ASSLTGTGGSGANVLT; J: TRBJ2-6; V: TRBV7-3
CDR3: ASSDQREGTDTQY; J: TRBJ2-3; V: TRBV19
CDR3: ASSIRSGGGGEQY; J: TRBJ2-7; V: TRBV6-6
CDR3: ASSALGRRVTGELF; J: TRBJ2-2; V: TRBV5-1
CDR3: ASSERLYEQY; J: TRBJ2-7; V: TRBV6-1
CDR3: ASSPTGGGTDTQY; J: TRBJ2-3; V: TRBV2
CDR3: ASGQGDGTEAF; J: TRBJ1-1; V: TRBV2
CDR3: AISEGDLRGYT; J: TRBJ1-2; V: TRBV10-3
CDR3: ASSYQVTKTETQY; J: TRBJ2-5; V: TRBV7-2
CDR3: ASSAQGLGNQPQH; J: TRBJ1-5; V: TRBV27
CDR3: ASSTGQPNTGELF; J: TRBJ2-2; V: TRBV5-1